This record looks at one TCR beta chain sequence and its context. The data stem from a study of OX40 agonist ivuxolimab in advanced cancers. V shed 2 bases and J shed 2 bases, with 8 bases lying between them. The CDR3 runs 14 residues. Germline CDR1 and CDR2: MDHEN and SYDVKM. The method was immunoSEQ multiplex PCR; TCRdb's version includes in-frame clones alone and lacks a portion of them. The data hold 40,000 to 45,000 clones, with about 88% observed a single time. The sequencing used CD4+ or CD8+ T cells sorted from blood, collected in a trial of the OX40 agonist ivuxolimab. The genes are TRBV28 and TRBJ2-3; no reliable D call. The TCR sequence derives from an adult with an advanced solid tumor such as melanoma, head and neck, liver or kidney cancer. As DNA, the CDR3 is TGTGCCAGCAGTTTAAGCCCCCTCACAGATACGCAGTATTTT. Protein: CASSLSPLTDTQYF.